This T cell receptor (beta chain) derives from a study of blood T cell repertoires in COVID-19. Repertoires were generated with immunoSEQ multiplex PCR, while TCRdb's copy carries only in-frame clones and drops some. The sample yields hundreds of thousands of clones, 80% to 95% seen once. The CDR3 is 14 amino acids. The germline V gene encodes CDR1 SGHNT and CDR2 YENEEA. V shed 3 bases and J 5 bases; nucleotides not matched to a gene: 6. The receptor was derived from a woman aged 18-35 years who had recovered from COVID-19. Material: PBMCs or T cells enriched from blood (not recorded which). The rearrangement links TRBV11-3 to TRBJ1-1; TRBD1 agrees at 7 bases. This CDR3 reads CASSFRTGGTEAFF. The DNA of the CDR3 is TGTGCCAGCAGCTTTAGGACAGGTGGAACTGAAGCTTTCTTT. The full variable domain, in which reference TRBV11-3 and TRBJ1-1 provide the parts outside the CDR3, is EAGVVQSPRYKIIEKKQPVAFWCNPISGHNTLYWYLQNLGQGPELLIRYENEEAVDDSQLPKDRFSAERLKGVDSTLKIQPAELGDSAVYLCASSFRTGGTEAFFGQGTRLTVV.